These T cell receptor beta chains were read from a single sample in a study of cytomegalovirus exposure and HLA in healthy donors. Sequencing used immunoSEQ multiplex PCR; TCRdb keeps in-frame clones, though not all of them. Here the sample spans some 140,000 clones, roughly 86% being singletons. The sequenced sample consisted of PBMCs. Source of these receptors: a human donor in good health. The CDR3 runs from the conserved cysteine through the conserved F or W. The D gene is left open where the match is weak. The listing skips clone size in some rows; elsewhere it reads once, few, many or a size class.

clone size: .; D gene: TRBD1; V gene: TRBV4-1; J gene: TRBJ1-2; CDR3 DNA: TGCGCCAGCAGCCACCCTTCCGGGACAGCCTATGGCTACACCTTC; CDR3 protein: CASSHPSGTAYGYTF
clone size: .; D gene: .; V gene: TRBV5-1; J gene: TRBJ2-5; CDR3 DNA: TGCGCCAGCAGCTTGGGTGGGCTGGTGGTGGAGACCCAGTACTTC; CDR3 protein: CASSLGGLVVETQYF
clone size: many; D gene: .; V gene: TRBV10-1; J gene: TRBJ2-5; CDR3 DNA: TGCGCCAGCAGTGATCAGTTCCAGGACAGACGACAAGAGACCCAGTACTTC; CDR3 protein: CASSDQFQDRRQETQYF
clone size: .; D gene: TRBD2; V gene: TRBV29-1; J gene: TRBJ2-5; CDR3 DNA: TGCAGCGTTCCCGGGGTAGCGGGAGCGAGCGACCAGTACTTC; CDR3 protein: CSVPGVAGASDQYF
clone size: .; D gene: TRBD2; V gene: TRBV7-2; J gene: TRBJ2-1; CDR3 DNA: TGTGCCAGCAGCTTAGCTAGGGAGGGACTCTTCTACAATGAGCAGTTCTTC; CDR3 protein: CASSLAREGLFYNEQFF
clone size: .; D gene: TRBD2; V gene: TRBV30; J gene: TRBJ2-5; CDR3 DNA: TGTGCCTGGAGTTTGGGACTAGCGGGAGTACGGGAGACCCAGTACTTC; CDR3 protein: CAWSLGLAGVRETQYF
clone size: .; D gene: TRBD2; V gene: TRBV27; J gene: TRBJ2-7; CDR3 DNA: TGTGCCAGCAGTTCCCCCTGGGGGGGGAGGGACTACGAGCAGTACTTC; CDR3 protein: CASSSPWGGRDYEQYF
clone size: .; D gene: TRBD2; V gene: TRBV27; J gene: TRBJ2-1; CDR3 DNA: TGTGCCAGCAGTCTGGGACTAGCGGCTAACAATGAGCAGTTCTTC; CDR3 protein: CASSLGLAANNEQFF
clone size: .; D gene: .; V gene: TRBV4-3; J gene: TRBJ1-1; CDR3 DNA: TGCGCCAGCAGCCAAGAAATGGCGGGGTGGAGTAACACTGAAGCTTTCTTT; CDR3 protein: CASSQEMAGWSNTEAFF
clone size: .; D gene: TRBD2; V gene: TRBV19; J gene: TRBJ2-1; CDR3 DNA: TGTGCCAGTAGTATAGTTCTCAGCGGGAGGGTTGAGCTGTGGGCCTACAATGAGCAGTTCTTC; CDR3 protein: CASSIVLSGRVELWAYNEQFF
clone size: once; D gene: .; V gene: TRBV10-3; J gene: TRBJ1-2; CDR3 DNA: TGTGCCATCAGTGACCCTCCCTCTAACTATGGCTACACCTTC; CDR3 protein: CAISDPPSNYGYTF
clone size: once; D gene: TRBD2; V gene: TRBV7-3; J gene: TRBJ2-1; CDR3 DNA: TGTGCCAGCAGCCCGCCTAGCGGGGGCTACAATGAGCAGTTCTTC; CDR3 protein: CASSPPSGGYNEQFF
clone size: .; D gene: TRBD2; V gene: TRBV27; J gene: TRBJ2-1; CDR3 DNA: TGTGCCAGCAGTTCAGCGGGGGGGCAATACAATGAGCAGTTCTTC; CDR3 protein: CASSSAGGQYNEQFF
clone size: .; D gene: .; V gene: TRBV11-2; J gene: TRBJ2-1; CDR3 DNA: TGTGCCAGCAGCTTATCACAGGGGCAGTTCTTC; CDR3 protein: CASSLSQGQFF
clone size: .; D gene: .; V gene: TRBV12-5; J gene: TRBJ2-2; CDR3 DNA: TGTGCTAGTGGTTTCACTCGACAGATCATCGGGGAGCTGTTTTTT; CDR3 protein: CASGFTRQIIGELFF
clone size: .; D gene: TRBD2; V gene: TRBV27; J gene: TRBJ2-7; CDR3 DNA: TGTGCCAGCAGTAGGACTAGCGGTGGGAGCTCCTACGAGCAGTACTTC; CDR3 protein: CASSRTSGGSSYEQYF
clone size: .; D gene: TRBD1; V gene: TRBV29-1; J gene: TRBJ1-1; CDR3 DNA: TGCAGCGGCCACAGGGGCCGGAACACTGAAGCTTTCTTT; CDR3 protein: CSGHRGRNTEAFF
clone size: .; D gene: .; V gene: TRBV27; J gene: TRBJ1-6; CDR3 DNA: TGTGCCAGCAGGACACGTGCATCTTATAATTCACCCCTCCACTTT; CDR3 protein: CASRTRASYNSPLHF
clone size: .; D gene: TRBD1; V gene: TRBV7-2; J gene: TRBJ2-2; CDR3 DNA: TGTGCCAGCAGTCTAAACCGTCTGGGACAGAGGTCCACCGGGGAGCTGTTTTTT; CDR3 protein: CASSLNRLGQRSTGELFF
clone size: once; D gene: TRBD1; V gene: TRBV7-2; J gene: TRBJ1-2; CDR3 DNA: TGTGCCAGCAGCCCCGAGTGGGGCAGGGGGTCATCAGATGGCTACACCTTC; CDR3 protein: CASSPEWGRGSSDGYTF
clone size: .; D gene: TRBD1; V gene: TRBV2; J gene: TRBJ1-1; CDR3 DNA: TGTGCCAGCAGGGGGGACAGAGAAGTGAACACTGAAGCTTTCTTT; CDR3 protein: CASRGDREVNTEAFF
clone size: few; D gene: TRBD1; V gene: TRBV6-6; J gene: TRBJ1-2; CDR3 DNA: TGTGCCAGCAGGTTCGACAGGGCCTATGGCTACACCTTC; CDR3 protein: CASRFDRAYGYTF
clone size: .; D gene: .; V gene: TRBV6-4; J gene: TRBJ2-1; CDR3 DNA: TGTGCCAGCAGTCCCGTGGGGGGGGGCGTTGTGAATGAGCAGTTCTTC; CDR3 protein: CASSPVGGGVVNEQFF
clone size: .; D gene: TRBD2; V gene: TRBV19; J gene: TRBJ2-1; CDR3 DNA: TGTGCCAGTAGACCTAGCGGGAGGGCCCCCTACAATGAGCAGTTCTTC; CDR3 protein: CASRPSGRAPYNEQFF
clone size: .; D gene: .; V gene: TRBV29-1; J gene: TRBJ2-5; CDR3 DNA: TGCAGCGCAGGACTTCTTGCGCAAGAGACCCAGTACTTC; CDR3 protein: CSAGLLAQETQYF
clone size: .; D gene: TRBD1; V gene: TRBV10-2; J gene: TRBJ1-2; CDR3 DNA: TGCGCCAGCAGTAACCGGGACAGGGGTCCCTCTGGCTACACCTTC; CDR3 protein: CASSNRDRGPSGYTF
clone size: .; D gene: .; V gene: TRBV2; J gene: TRBJ1-4; CDR3 DNA: TGTGCCACCGGGGAGACGGGAGCAACTAATGAAAAACTGTTTTTT; CDR3 protein: CATGETGATNEKLFF
clone size: .; D gene: .; V gene: TRBV18; J gene: TRBJ1-1; CDR3 DNA: TGTGCCAGCTCCCTCGGAGGAACCATGAACACTGAAGCTTTCTTT; CDR3 protein: CASSLGGTMNTEAFF
clone size: few; D gene: .; V gene: TRBV14; J gene: TRBJ1-2; CDR3 DNA: TGTGCCAGCAGCCTCCAACCTGAAACGAGGGATGGCTACACCTTC; CDR3 protein: CASSLQPETRDGYTF
clone size: .; D gene: TRBD1; V gene: TRBV27; J gene: TRBJ1-2; CDR3 DNA: TGTGCCAGCAGTCTCCTTCCGACAGGGGGCGGCCGACATAACTATGGCTACACCTTC; CDR3 protein: CASSLLPTGGGRHNYGYTF
clone size: .; D gene: .; V gene: TRBV7-2; J gene: TRBJ2-3; CDR3 DNA: TGTGCCAGCAGCTTCAGTGCGGGGATAGAGCAGTATTTT; CDR3 protein: CASSFSAGIEQYF
clone size: .; D gene: .; V gene: TRBV7-2; J gene: TRBJ1-2; CDR3 DNA: TGTGCCAGCAGCTTAGCGGTACAGGGATGGAAGGGCTACACCTTC; CDR3 protein: CASSLAVQGWKGYTF
clone size: .; D gene: TRBD2; V gene: TRBV29-1; J gene: TRBJ2-3; CDR3 DNA: TGCAGCCTTCAGGGAGAAGCGGGGGGGCCTGGGACAGATACGCAGTATTTT; CDR3 protein: CSLQGEAGGPGTDTQYF
clone size: few; D gene: .; V gene: TRBV5-1; J gene: TRBJ2-7; CDR3 DNA: TGCGCCAGCAGCACTTCCTACGAGCAGTACTTC; CDR3 protein: CASSTSYEQYF
clone size: few; D gene: .; V gene: TRBV30; J gene: TRBJ1-1; CDR3 DNA: TGTGCCTGGGAACAGGGACGAGGAACTGAAGCTTTCTTT; CDR3 protein: CAWEQGRGTEAFF
clone size: few; D gene: .; V gene: TRBV6-5; J gene: TRBJ1-6; CDR3 DNA: TGTGCCAGCAGCCCCTCGATCTTGCGACCCCTCCACTTT; CDR3 protein: CASSPSILRPLHF
clone size: .; D gene: .; V gene: TRBV7-9; J gene: TRBJ2-5; CDR3 DNA: TGTGCCAGCAGCTTAAATCAGGGGACCCAGTACTTC; CDR3 protein: CASSLNQGTQYF
clone size: .; D gene: TRBD2; V gene: TRBV27; J gene: TRBJ2-1; CDR3 DNA: TGTGCCAGCAGGACCGGGACTAGCGGGATAAATGAGCAGTTCTTC; CDR3 protein: CASRTGTSGINEQFF
clone size: .; D gene: TRBD2; V gene: TRBV15; J gene: TRBJ2-1; CDR3 DNA: TGTGCCACCAGCAGAGCCAAAGGAGCGGGGGGGCCCTACAATGAGCAGTTCTTC; CDR3 protein: CATSRAKGAGGPYNEQFF
clone size: .; D gene: TRBD1; V gene: TRBV27; J gene: TRBJ1-1; CDR3 DNA: TGTGCCAGCAGTTTAAGACAGGGGGTAGGGACTGAAGCTTTCTTT; CDR3 protein: CASSLRQGVGTEAFF
clone size: .; D gene: .; V gene: TRBV18; J gene: TRBJ2-7; CDR3 DNA: TGTGCCAGCTCATCTATGTCCCGGGAGCAGTACTTC; CDR3 protein: CASSSMSREQYF
clone size: .; D gene: TRBD1; V gene: TRBV29-1; J gene: TRBJ1-5; CDR3 DNA: TGCAGCGTTTTAGACAGGGACAATCAGCCCCAGCATTTT; CDR3 protein: CSVLDRDNQPQHF
clone size: .; D gene: .; V gene: TRBV7-2; J gene: TRBJ1-4; CDR3 DNA: TGTGCCAGCAGCTTAGCGCAGGGAACTAATGAAAAACTGTTTTTT; CDR3 protein: CASSLAQGTNEKLFF
clone size: .; D gene: .; V gene: TRBV28; J gene: TRBJ2-1; CDR3 DNA: TGTGCCAGCAGGGTACAGGGCAATGAGCAGTTCTTC; CDR3 protein: CASRVQGNEQFF
clone size: .; D gene: .; V gene: TRBV2; J gene: TRBJ1-5; CDR3 DNA: TGTGCCAGCAGTGAAGCGCGGGGCACCAATCAGCCCCAGCATTTT; CDR3 protein: CASSEARGTNQPQHF
clone size: .; D gene: TRBD2; V gene: TRBV5-1; J gene: TRBJ2-4; CDR3 DNA: TGCGCCAGCAGCTTTCTCGGGGGGACTGAAAACATTCAGTACTTC; CDR3 protein: CASSFLGGTENIQYF
clone size: .; D gene: TRBD1; V gene: TRBV5-1; J gene: TRBJ2-1; CDR3 DNA: TGCGCCAGCAGCTTCCCAGGGGGCGATGAGCAGTTCTTC; CDR3 protein: CASSFPGGDEQFF
clone size: .; D gene: .; V gene: TRBV28; J gene: TRBJ1-5; CDR3 DNA: TGTGCCAGCAGTTTATGGCGCAGGAGCAATCAGCCCCAGCATTTT; CDR3 protein: CASSLWRRSNQPQHF
clone size: .; D gene: .; V gene: TRBV18; J gene: TRBJ2-7; CDR3 DNA: TGTGCCAGCTCACCGACCGGGACAAACTACGAGCAGTACTTC; CDR3 protein: CASSPTGTNYEQYF
clone size: .; D gene: .; V gene: TRBV30; J gene: TRBJ1-1; CDR3 DNA: TGTGCCTGGAGCCGGGGCGGGGGGACTGAAGCTTTCTTT; CDR3 protein: CAWSRGGGTEAFF
clone size: once; D gene: TRBD1; V gene: TRBV9; J gene: TRBJ2-1; CDR3 DNA: TGTGCCAGCAGCGGGGGGGACAGGGTTTACAATGAGCAGTTCTTC; CDR3 protein: CASSGGDRVYNEQFF
clone size: .; D gene: .; V gene: TRBV2; J gene: TRBJ1-1; CDR3 DNA: TGTGCCAGCAGGGTACTGAACGCTGAAGCTTTCTTT; CDR3 protein: CASRVLNAEAFF